Listed below are T cell receptor beta chains from one sample, sequenced in a study of blood T cell repertoires in COVID-19. Method: immunoSEQ multiplex PCR; TCRdb's copy keeps in-frame clones and lacks some. The sample consists of around 400,000 clones, about nine tenths of them appearing once. Sequenced material: PBMCs or T cells enriched from blood (not recorded which). The receptors here all came from a woman between 25 and 40 years old who had recovered from COVID-19. Both conserved end residues are part of each CDR3. D genes are given only for firm matches. Rows give clone size only sometimes, using once, few, many, or a class for an expanded clone.

j_gene | len | d_gene | abundance | v_gene | CDR3aa | CDR3nt
TRBJ2-2 | 14 | . | . | TRBV9 | CASTHRESTGELFF | TGTGCCAGCACCCACAGGGAATCAACCGGGGAGCTGTTTTTT
TRBJ1-2 | 15 | TRBD1 | . | TRBV6-5 | CASRGQGNSNYGYTF | TGTGCCAGCAGGGGACAGGGGAATTCTAACTATGGCTACACCTTC
TRBJ2-3 | 15 | TRBD2 | . | TRBV9 | CASSVNPRGGDTQYF | TGTGCCAGCAGCGTAAACCCCCGGGGGGGGGATACGCAGTATTTT
TRBJ1-1 | 13 | . | . | TRBV12-3/TRBV12-4 | CASSLAGNTEAFF | TGTGCCAGCAGTTTGGCAGGGAACACTGAAGCTTTCTTT
TRBJ2-2 | 15 | . | few | TRBV5-1 | CASRPGHTNTGELFF | TGCGCCAGCAGACCCGGACATACGAACACCGGGGAGCTGTTTTTT
TRBJ1-1 | 16 | . | . | TRBV10-3 | CAISANIRVLGTEAFF | TGTGCCATCAGTGCGAATATCAGGGTTTTGGGCACTGAAGCTTTCTTT
TRBJ2-3 | 16 | . | . | TRBV10-2 | CASSEWQDTRTDTQYF | TGCGCCAGCAGTGAATGGCAGGACACCCGCACAGATACGCAGTATTTT
TRBJ2-5 | 16 | TRBD2 | . | TRBV7-9 | CASSLRQGLAEETQYF | TGTGCCAGCAGCTTGAGACAGGGACTAGCGGAAGAGACCCAGTACTTC
TRBJ1-2 | 14 | . | . | TRBV6-5 | CASRYLGLYGGYTF | TGTGCCAGCAGATACCTAGGACTGTATGGTGGCTACACCTTC
TRBJ1-2 | 12 | . | . | TRBV6-5 | CASQSVNYGYTF | TGTGCCAGCCAGTCAGTTAACTATGGCTACACCTTC
TRBJ1-2 | 15 | TRBD1 | . | TRBV30 | CAWSYWTGKMGGYTF | TGTGCCTGGAGTTATTGGACAGGCAAAATGGGGGGCTACACCTTC
TRBJ1-6 | 15 | . | once | TRBV7-3 | CASSRGRSYNSPLHF | TGTGCCAGCAGCCGGGGGAGGTCCTATAATTCACCCCTCCACTTT
TRBJ2-7 | 13 | TRBD1 | . | TRBV7-9 | CASSQPRGNEQYF | TGTGCCAGCAGCCAACCCAGGGGGAACGAGCAGTACTTC
TRBJ2-1 | 15 | TRBD2 | once | TRBV18 | CASSPSTSGNNEQFF | TGTGCCAGCTCACCATCCACTAGCGGAAACAATGAGCAGTTCTTC
TRBJ1-2 | 16 | . | . | TRBV9 | CASSVSRRQITYGYTF | TGTGCCAGCAGCGTATCTCGTCGACAAATTACATATGGCTACACCTTC
TRBJ2-3 | 17 | . | . | TRBV6-2/TRBV6-3 | CASSYSLGPTLGDTQYF | TGTGCCAGCAGTTACTCGCTAGGCCCCACCCTCGGGGATACGCAGTATTTT
TRBJ1-2 | 17 | . | . | TRBV7-8 | CASSRRGGGAQQYGYTF | TGTGCCAGCAGCCGACGGGGGGGCGGAGCCCAACAATATGGCTACACCTTC
TRBJ1-5 | 15 | . | few | TRBV4-2 | CASSQGSAGNQPQHF | TGTGCCAGCAGCCAAGGGAGCGCCGGCAATCAGCCCCAGCATTTT
TRBJ2-3 | 12 | . | . | TRBV24-1 | CATSDIADTQYF | TGTGCCACCAGTGATATCGCAGATACGCAGTATTTT
TRBJ2-2 | 14 | . | . | TRBV6-4 | CASSPGGNTGELFF | TGTGCCAGCAGCCCCGGCGGAAACACCGGGGAGCTGTTTTTT
TRBJ1-4 | 15 | . | . | TRBV5-1 | CASSLDFSGNEKLFF | TGCGCCAGCAGCTTGGATTTTTCAGGGAATGAAAAACTGTTTTTT
TRBJ1-2 | 15 | TRBD1 | once | TRBV28 | CASSLGAGGDYGYTF | TGTGCCAGCAGTTTGGGAGCAGGGGGTGACTATGGCTACACCTTC
TRBJ1-1 | 15 | . | . | TRBV4-2 | CASSQGNRDTTEAFF | TGTGCCAGCAGCCAAGGGAACAGGGACACCACTGAAGCTTTCTTT
TRBJ2-7 | 16 | TRBD1 | once | TRBV7-8 | CATHPWGGQGAYEQYF | TGTGCCACTCATCCTTGGGGGGGACAGGGGGCCTACGAGCAGTACTTC
TRBJ2-1 | 13 | . | . | TRBV7-2 | CASSPLSSNEQFF | TGTGCCAGCAGCCCCCTTTCCAGCAATGAGCAGTTCTTC
TRBJ2-7 | 15 | TRBD1 | . | TRBV19 | CATNSPLQGIYEQYF | TGTGCCACCAATAGCCCGTTACAGGGGATCTACGAGCAGTACTTC
TRBJ2-6 | 18 | . | . | TRBV27 | CASSFRTVSNSGANVLTF | TGTGCCAGCAGTTTCCGGACAGTCTCAAACTCTGGGGCCAACGTCCTGACTTTC
TRBJ2-7 | 15 | . | . | TRBV11-1 | CASSLGQALDYEQYF | TGTGCCAGCAGCTTAGGCCAAGCGCTAGACTACGAGCAGTACTTC
TRBJ1-2 | 12 | TRBD1 | . | TRBV9 | CASSGQGSGYTF | TGTGCCAGCAGTGGACAGGGATCTGGCTACACCTTC
TRBJ1-5 | 13 | . | . | TRBV19 | CASSTTLPGAQHF | TGTGCCAGTAGTACGACCCTTCCGGGGGCCCAGCATTTT
TRBJ1-5 | 14 | . | few | TRBV9 | CASSRGYGNQPQHF | TGTGCCAGCAGTAGGGGGTATGGCAATCAGCCCCAGCATTTT
TRBJ2-7 | 15 | . | once | TRBV11-2 | CASSLEGHSSYEQYF | TGTGCCAGCAGCTTAGAGGGACACAGCTCCTACGAGCAGTACTTC
TRBJ1-6 | 16 | TRBD1 | . | TRBV10-3 | CAINGDSSLGDSPLHF | TGTGCCATCAATGGGGACAGCTCCCTGGGGGATTCACCCCTCCACTTT
TRBJ2-7 | 15 | . | . | TRBV18 | CASSPRLQGRYEQYF | TGTGCCAGCTCACCACGGTTACAGGGTCGTTACGAGCAGTACTTC
TRBJ2-7 | 16 | . | few | TRBV30 | CAWAEKRGTADYEQYF | TGTGCCTGGGCGGAAAAACGGGGGACAGCCGACTACGAGCAGTACTTC
TRBJ2-7 | 12 | TRBD2 | few | TRBV2 | CASRLAGAEQYF | TGTGCCAGCAGACTAGCGGGGGCGGAGCAGTACTTC
TRBJ2-7 | 14 | . | . | TRBV7-3 | CASSLDGSMYEQYF | TGTGCCAGCAGCTTGGACGGGAGTATGTACGAGCAGTACTTC